These 10 T cell receptor beta chains originate from one sample sequenced in a study of blood T cell repertoires in COVID-19 (dated by TCRdb to the early 2020s). Library generation was performed with the immunoSEQ multiplex PCR assay. TCRdb's version of the immuneACCESS table is confined to in-frame rearrangements and falls short of the full clone set. An unresolved V gene accounts for under half of the shortfall where checked; the remainder is of unknown origin. In this sample the table shows some 74,000 clones, approximately 86% of which occur a single time. Approximately 28% of the sample rests with the top ten. The sample taken for sequencing was peripheral blood. Receptors were obtained from a man aged 45-60 years with acute or convalescent COVID-19.

The J gene is TRBJ2-5, the V gene TRBV11-2; D remains unclear. The CDR3 totals 14 residues. V was pared by 4 bases and J by 5 bases, with 14 bases between. CDR1 is SGHAT, CDR2 FQNNGV, per germline. This CDR3 reads CASSSDPLEETQYF. For the CDR3, the DNA is TGTGCCAGCAGCTCCGACCCTTTGGAGGAGACCCAGTACTTC.

This sequence joins TRBV24-1 and TRBJ2-7, with 9 bases that match TRBD1. Germline V lookup: CDR1 KGHDR, CDR2 SFDVKD. The CDR3 runs 16 residues. After removal of 4 bases from V and 0 bases from J, the junction contained 6 bases not matched to a gene. The CDR3 region has the DNA TGTGCCACCAGTGAAACCGGGACAGGGTCCTCCTACGAGCAGTACTTC. It codes for CATSETGTGSSYEQYF.

V gene TRBV5-4 combines with J gene TRBJ2-7; D gene unclear. This CDR3 region has 12 residues. Germline V gives CDR1 SGHNT, CDR2 YYREEE (reference sequence). Trimming removed 2 bases at V and 1 base at J, with 4 bases between. The CDR3 coding sequence is TGTGCCAGCAGCTTTCAGTCCTACGAGCAGTACTTC. The encoded protein is CASSFQSYEQYF.

This clone was seen just once. The genes are TRBV21-1 and TRBJ1-3; TRBD1, as called in the table, went unchecked against the DNA. TRBV21-1 is a pseudogene. The CDR3 runs 15 residues. The DNA of the CDR3 is TGTGCCAGCAGCCCCCAACAGTCCTTAGGAAGCACCATATATTTT. Amino acids: CASSPQQSLGSTIYF.

The V and J genes are TRBV4-1 and TRBJ2-7; the match to TRBD1 covers 9 bases. V trimming: 0 bases; J trimming: 2 bases; junction bases outside the gene matches: 2. Germline loops: CDR1 MGHRA, CDR2 YSYEKL. The CDR3 totals 15 residues. CDR3 loop: CASSQDWTGAYEQYF. For the CDR3, the DNA is TGCGCCAGCAGCCAAGATTGGACAGGGGCCTACGAGCAGTACTTC.

The rearrangement uses TRBV14 and TRBJ1-2; D unclear. The CDR3 contains 13 residues. The germline CDR1 and CDR2 sequences are SGHDN and FVKESK. V shed 4 bases and J shed 2 bases, with 8 bases lying between them. The CDR3 sequence is CASSPQVNYGYTF. CDR3 sequence (DNA): TGTGCCAGCAGCCCGCAGGTGAACTATGGCTACACCTTC.

This clone was found a few times. This chain uses TRBV15 with TRBJ2-3; D might be TRBD2 (7 bases). The germline gives CDR1 LNHNV, CDR2 YYDKDF (reference sequence). The CDR3 extends over 18 amino acids. Trimming cost V 2 bases and J 2 bases, with 20 bases left between them. DNA for the CDR3: TGTGCCACCAGCAGATACAGGGATAGCGGGTCTTACACAGATACGCAGTATTTT. Translating it yields CATSRYRDSGSYTDTQYF.

The chain recombines TRBV5-5 with TRBJ1-4; D gene ambiguous. CDR3 length equals 13 residues. V was trimmed by 2 bases and J by 8 bases, leaving 10 bases between them. The germline gives CDR1 SGHKS, CDR2 YYEKEE (reference sequence). The CDR3 spells CASSFGVGEKLFF. DNA for the CDR3: TGTGCCAGCAGCTTCGGGGTAGGGGAAAAACTGTTTTTT. Filled out from reference TRBV5-5 and TRBJ1-4, the complete variable domain reads DAGVTQSPTHLIKTRGQQVTLRCSPISGHKSVSWYQQVLGQGPQFIFQYYEKEERGRGNFPDRFSARQFPNYSSELNVNALLLGDSALYLCASSFGVGEKLFFGSGTQLSVL.

The V and J genes are TRBV28 and TRBJ2-7; a possible D gene is TRBD1 (7 bases). Trimming shortened V by 5 bases and J by 0 bases, and 11 bases separated the two germline ends. The CDR3 extends over 14 amino acids. In germline, CDR1 is MDHEN, CDR2 SYDVKM. The CDR3 region is CASSAGQISYEQYF. The CDR3 coding sequence is TGTGCCAGCAGTGCGGGACAGATCTCCTACGAGCAGTACTTC.

The V and J genes are TRBV6-5 and TRBJ2-7; 11 nucleotides align to TRBD1. With 9 bases clipped from V and 0 bases from J, the junction kept 4 bases outside the gene matches. The CDR3 is made up of 14 amino acids. The V gene's germline CDR1 is MNHEY and CDR2 SVGAGI. The DNA for the CDR3 is TGTGCCAGTGGGGGGACAGGGGGCTCCTACGAGCAGTACTTC. Translated: CASGGTGGSYEQYF.